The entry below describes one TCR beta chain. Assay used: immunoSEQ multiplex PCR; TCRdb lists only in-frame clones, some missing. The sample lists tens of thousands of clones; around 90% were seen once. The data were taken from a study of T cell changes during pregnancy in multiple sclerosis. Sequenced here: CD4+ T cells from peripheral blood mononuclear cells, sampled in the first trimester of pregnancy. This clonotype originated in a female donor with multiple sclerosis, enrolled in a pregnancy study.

CDR3 sequence reads: CSVAQGANQPQHF. CDR3 coding DNA: TGCAGCGTTGCCCAGGGGGCGAATCAGCCCCAGCATTTT. The chain employs TRBV29-1 and TRBJ1-5; 8 bases agree with TRBD1. J gave up 4 bases and V 4 bases, and 3 bases lay outside the gene matches. The CDR3 contains 13 residues. CDR1 is SQVTM, CDR2 ANQGSEA, per germline.